These 4 T cell receptor beta chains were sequenced from one sample in a study of T cells expressing NK-cell markers. TCRdb re-called the 5' RACE reads; one entry per CDR3 protein, DNA not given. The data show about 370,000 distinct CDR3 sequences, and the top ten clones hold about 10%. Sequenced input: blood T cells: a sorted CD56 or NKG2C T cell subset, CD4+ or CD8+ T cells, or bulk PBMC T cells (not recorded which). The receptor set was obtained from a woman aged 50 to 60 in good health.

The CDR3 protein is CSARDLATGSYNEQFF. The J gene is TRBJ2-1, the V gene TRBV20-1. CDR1 DFQATT and CDR2 SNEGSKA come from the germline V gene (reference sequence). The CDR3 is 16 amino acids.

The V gene is TRBV28, the J gene TRBJ2-7. The CDR3 loop spans 11 amino acids. Germline CDR1 MDHEN, CDR2 SYDVKM. CDR3 residues: CASSGIYEQYF.

The chain combines TRBV5-1 with TRBJ2-1; TCRdb calls TRBD1, which cannot be checked without DNA. Germline V lookup: CDR1 SGHRS, CDR2 YFSETQ. The CDR3 is made up of 12 amino acids. Here the CDR3 reads CASSTQGDEQFF.

The chain joins TRBV10-3 to TRBJ2-1; TCRdb gives TRBD2 as the D gene, but with no DNA this cannot be confirmed. Germline V gene sequence: CDR1 ENHRY, CDR2 SYGVKD. This CDR3 contains 15 residues. The CDR3 spells CAISARLAGDPEQFF.